The 18 T cell receptor beta chains in this list originate from one sample, sequenced in a study of blood T cell repertoires in COVID-19. Clones were sequenced by immunoSEQ multiplex PCR, and TCRdb holds only the in-frame ones, with some missing. The data show fewer than 350,000 clones, about 86% seen once. The sample comprised peripheral blood. The source of these receptors is an older woman with active or convalescent COVID-19.

This clone turned up a few times. The same CDR3 arises from other DNA sequences in this sample as well. This chain connects TRBV3-1 (or the pseudogene TRBV3-2) to TRBJ1-4, with 9 bases that match TRBD1. Trimming took 3 bases from V and 4 from J; bases not matched to a gene: 0. Looked up from germline, CDR1 is LGHDT and CDR2 is YNNKEL (reference sequence). The CDR3 length is 14 residues. CDR3 DNA: TGTGCCAGCAGCCAGACAGGGGGTAATGAAAAACTGTTTTTT. Amino acid sequence: CASSQTGGNEKLFF.

V gene TRBV6-5 combines with J gene TRBJ1-2, with D possibly being TRBD1 (6 bases). Trimming left V 2 bases short and J 8 bases short, with 15 bases between. CDR1 is MNHEY, CDR2 SVGAGI, per germline. This CDR3 is 14 amino acids long. CDR3: CASSYTPQGYGYTF. The CDR3 DNA follows: TGTGCCAGCAGTTACACTCCTCAGGGGTACGGCTACACCTTC.

The chain is built from TRBV19 and TRBJ2-7; 9 bases are a match to TRBD1. Per the germline V gene, CDR1 is LNHDA and CDR2 is SQIVND (reference sequence). The CDR3 loop spans 13 amino acids. V gave up 8 bases and J gave up 0 bases; unmatched junction bases: 2. CDR3: CASATGGSYEQYF. The CDR3 coding sequence is TGTGCCAGTGCGACAGGGGGCTCCTACGAGCAGTACTTC.

V is TRBV3-1 (or the pseudogene TRBV3-2) and J is TRBJ1-6, with 8 bases that match TRBD1. Per the germline V gene, CDR1 is LGHDT and CDR2 is YNNKEL (reference sequence). With 5 bases clipped from V and 11 bases from J, the junction kept 5 bases outside the gene matches. CDR3 size: 13 residues. The CDR3 nucleotides are TGTGCCAGCAGCAGGGACAGGTTGCCACCCCTCCACTTT. Its translation: CASSRDRLPPLHF.

This clone was counted once. The J gene is TRBJ2-7, the V gene TRBV11-2; TRBD1 might be the D (6 bases). V lost 5 bases and J lost 6, with 20 bases in between. CDR3 length: 15 amino acids. Looked up from germline, CDR1 is SGHAT and CDR2 is FQNNGV. This CDR3 reads CASSASQGLYSEQYF. The CDR3 coding sequence is TGTGCCAGCAGCGCTTCACAGGGTTTGTATTCCGAGCAGTACTTC.

This sequence joins TRBV2 and TRBJ1-2; 10 bases agree with TRBD1. From germline, CDR1 is SNHLY and CDR2 FYNNEI. The CDR3 contains 12 residues. J gave up 13 bases and V 7 bases, and 9 bases lay outside the gene matches. In nucleotides, the CDR3 is TGTGCCAGCACCTTTGGACAGGGGGAGGGCACCTTC. The encoded protein is CASTFGQGEGTF. The variable domain in full, with the rest retrieved from reference TRBV2 and TRBJ1-2, is EPEVTQTPSHQVTQMGQEVILRCVPISNHLYFYWYRQILGQKVEFLVSFYNNEISEKSEIFDDQFSVERPDGSNFTLKIRSTKLEDSAMYFCASTFGQGEGTFGSGTRLTVV.

This chain links TRBV10-3 with TRBJ2-5, with D perhaps TRBD1 (5 bases). The CDR3 contains 13 residues. V lost 2 bases to trimming and J lost 2 bases, with 6 bases between them. Germline V gene lookup returns CDR1 ENHRY and CDR2 SYGVKD. The CDR3 nucleotides are TGTGCCATCAGTGAGCCAGGGCAAGAGACCCAGTACTTC. It encodes CAISEPGQETQYF.

This clone was counted once. CDR3 bases: TGTGCCAGCCTTGATGGGGGACAGGGAAACACCATATATTTT. It codes for CASLDGGQGNTIYF. The chain joins TRBV2 to TRBJ1-3; 7 bases match TRBD1. Germline CDR1 reads SNHLY; CDR2 reads FYNNEI. The CDR3 extends over 14 amino acids. J gave up 4 bases and V 8 bases, and 8 bases lay outside the gene matches.

The chain couples TRBV5-1 to TRBJ2-7; 7 bases match TRBD1. Germline loops: CDR1 SGHRS, CDR2 YFSETQ. The V gene end was trimmed by 5 bases and the J gene end by 6 bases; junction bases not matched to a gene: 8. This CDR3 has 13 residues. In DNA, the CDR3 is TGCGCCAGCAGAGGGACAGAGTCCGCCGAGCAGTACTTC. The encoded protein is CASRGTESAEQYF.

In this sample, this clone turned up a few times. V and J are TRBV11-2 and TRBJ2-1, with D tentatively TRBD1 (5 bases). CDR1 is SGHAT, CDR2 FQNNGV, per germline. V dropped 1 base and J dropped 5 bases, with 12 bases sitting between them. This CDR3 contains 15 residues. The CDR3 reads CASSLGPRDDNEQFF. The CDR3 DNA sequence: TGTGCCAGCAGCTTAGGTCCCAGGGATGACAATGAGCAGTTCTTC. Full variable domain (outside the CDR3, taken from reference TRBV11-2 and TRBJ2-1): EAGVAQSPRYKIIEKRQSVAFWCNPISGHATLYWYQQILGQGPKLLIQFQNNGVVDDSQLPKDRFSAERLKGVDSTLKIQPAKLEDSAVYLCASSLGPRDDNEQFFGPGTRLTVL.

The rearrangement joins TRBV2 to TRBJ1-1, with D perhaps matching TRBD1 (6 bases). From germline, CDR1 is SNHLY and CDR2 FYNNEI. V was trimmed by 10 bases and J by 1 base, leaving 16 bases between them. There are 14 residues in the CDR3. This chain's CDR3 is CATVGEQGNTEAFF. The DNA for the CDR3 is TGTGCCACTGTTGGGGAACAGGGGAACACTGAAGCTTTCTTT.

This clone showed up just once. The CDR3 loop reads CASSSRTGFGELFF. DNA of the CDR3: TGTGCCAGCTCATCTCGGACAGGGTTCGGGGAGCTGTTTTTT. The V gene is TRBV18, the J gene TRBJ2-2, with TRBD1 matching 8 bases. The CDR3 is 14 residues long. The V gene end was trimmed by 5 bases and the J gene end by 7 bases; junction bases not matched to a gene: 6. The germline gives CDR1 KGHSH, CDR2 LQKENI.

V usage is TRBV7-2 and J usage is TRBJ2-7, with 7 bases lining up with TRBD1. The CDR3 length is 18 residues. Germline V gene data show CDR1 as SGHTA and CDR2 as FQGNSA. V was pared by 2 bases and J by 5 bases, with 18 bases of the junction left unmatched. The CDR3 region has the DNA TGTGCCAGCAGCTTACTATCGGGACAGCTGGGTTCCAAGGACGAGCAGTACTTC. Its translation is CASSLLSGQLGSKDEQYF.

The V and J genes are TRBV16 and TRBJ2-5; TRBD2 matches at 7 bases. The CDR3 consists of 15 residues. Germline trimming cut 1 base from V and 3 bases from J; bases unmatched to any gene: 5. Germline V gives CDR1 KGHSY, CDR2 FQNENV. DNA for the CDR3: TGTGCCAGCAGCCAATGGGACTACCCCAAAGAGACCCAGTACTTC. It encodes CASSQWDYPKETQYF.

This CDR3 is CASSAPINEKLFF. The CDR3 DNA reads as TGTGCCAGCTCAGCGCCTATTAATGAAAAACTGTTTTTT. The chain has TRBV7-9 and TRBJ1-4; no clear D gene. Germline loops: CDR1 SEHNR, CDR2 FQNEAQ (reference sequence). The CDR3 has 13 residues. The V end lost 8 bases, the J end lost 4 bases, and 11 bases lay between the germline ends.

V usage is TRBV12-3 or TRBV12-4 and J usage is TRBJ1-1; perhaps TRBD1 as D (6 bases). The CDR3 runs 11 residues. Trimming removed 8 bases at V and 6 bases at J, with 10 bases between. CDR3 protein: CASGSGAEAFF. The CDR3 DNA reads TGTGCCAGCGGGTCAGGGGCTGAAGCTTTCTTT.

The V gene is TRBV15, the J gene TRBJ1-2; 7 nucleotides match TRBD1. CDR1 and CDR2 from the germline V gene are LNHNV and YYDKDF (reference sequence). The CDR3 runs to 16 residues. V lost 0 bases to trimming and J lost 4 bases; unmatched junction nucleotides: 8. The CDR3 DNA sequence: TGTGCCACCAGCAGAGATATGGCAGGGGGAGGCTATGGCTACACCTTC. Translation gives CATSRDMAGGGYGYTF. Full variable domain (missing parts from reference TRBV15 and TRBJ1-2): DAMVIQNPRYQVTQFGKPVTLSCSQTLNHNVMYWYQQKSSQAPKLLFHYYDKDFNNEADTPDNFQSRRPNTSFCFLDIRSPGLGDTAMYLCATSRDMAGGGYGYTFGSGTRLTVV.

The chain couples TRBV18 to TRBJ2-1; 15 nucleotides match TRBD2. Germline V CDR1 and CDR2: KGHSH, LQKENI. The CDR3 totals 18 residues. The trim removed 4 bases at V and 8 bases at J, leaving 12 bases unmatched. The CDR3 loop reads CASSQPLGTSGGLYEQFF. Here the CDR3 DNA reads TGTGCCAGCTCACAGCCACTAGGGACTAGCGGGGGGCTCTATGAGCAGTTCTTC.